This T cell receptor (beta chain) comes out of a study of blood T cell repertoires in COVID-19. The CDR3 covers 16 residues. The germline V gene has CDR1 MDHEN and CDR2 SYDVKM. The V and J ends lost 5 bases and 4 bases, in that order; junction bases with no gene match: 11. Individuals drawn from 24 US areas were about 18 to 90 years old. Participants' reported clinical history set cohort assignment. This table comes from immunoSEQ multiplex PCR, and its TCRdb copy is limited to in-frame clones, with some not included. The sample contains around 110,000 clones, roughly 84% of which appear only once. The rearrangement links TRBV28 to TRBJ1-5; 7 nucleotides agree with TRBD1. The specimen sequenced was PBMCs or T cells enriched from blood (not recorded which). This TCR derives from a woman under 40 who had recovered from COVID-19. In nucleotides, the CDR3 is TGTGCCAGCAGTGCCCCACCAGGGGGTAGTAATCAGCCCCAGCATTTT. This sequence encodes CASSAPPGGSNQPQHF.